This T cell receptor (beta chain) was identified during a study of T cell responses to AZD1222 COVID-19 vaccine. General study results and limits: White British people made up most donors, females outnumbered males, and clonal diversity was possibly underestimated. Spike-specific TCR depth and breadth grew after two AZD1222 doses.

As to this clone: What it recognizes is unknown.

Clones were sequenced by immunoSEQ multiplex PCR, and TCRdb holds only the in-frame ones, with some missing. The data hold 150,000 to 200,000 clones, with roughly 90% observed a single time. The germline V gene encodes CDR1 SQVTM and CDR2 ANQGSEA. With V trimmed by 4 bases and J by 8 bases, 15 bases remained unmatched. The CDR3 loop spans 15 amino acids. Sequenced material: peripheral blood, taken on day 0 of AZD1222 vaccination. The TCR originated in an adult in good health. V is TRBV29-1 and J is TRBJ1-2; 8 bases align to TRBD1. The CDR3 protein is CSVASYQDRVYGYTF. Here the CDR3 DNA reads TGCAGCGTTGCGTCGTATCAGGACAGGGTGTACGGCTACACCTTC.